The present TCR beta chain was sequenced within a study of graft-versus-host responses after intestinal transplantation. Concerning this clone: What it binds is not known.

The junction had 6 bases not matched to a gene; V was cut back by 4 bases and J by 6 bases. This CDR3 comprises 14 residues. Germline CDR1 MNHEY, CDR2 SVGAGI. The table came from immunoSEQ multiplex PCR; TCRdb's copy has only in-frame clones and leaves some out. The table has about 90,000 clones, 80% to 95% seen once. The receptor comes from a human donor who received an intestinal transplant. The chain couples TRBV6-5 to TRBJ1-5, with 7 bases that match TRBD1. This specimen consisted of unstimulated CD8+ T cells sorted from spleen or lymph node cells, obtained before intestinal transplant. CDR3 DNA sequence: TGTGCCAGCAGTTGGGACAGCGTCAGTCAGCCCCAGCATTTT. Translated: CASSWDSVSQPQHF.